This T cell receptor beta chain was sequenced during a study of control samples from healthy donors and cancer patients. This CDR3 has 14 amino acids. Germline CDR1 SGHVS, CDR2 FNYEAQ. V shed 4 bases, J shed 5 bases, and the junction held 6 bases outside the gene matches. This table comes from immunoSEQ multiplex PCR, and its TCRdb copy is limited to in-frame clones, with some not included. The sample includes 150,000 to 160,000 clones, roughly 94% of them seen just once. The chain combines TRBV7-6 with TRBJ2-7; TRBD1 aligns across 9 bases. Sequencing input: blood. The sequence derives from a man in his forties in good health. Here the CDR3 DNA reads TGTGCCAGCAGCTCGGGACAGGGTGGAAACGAGCAGTACTTC. As protein: CASSSGQGGNEQYF.